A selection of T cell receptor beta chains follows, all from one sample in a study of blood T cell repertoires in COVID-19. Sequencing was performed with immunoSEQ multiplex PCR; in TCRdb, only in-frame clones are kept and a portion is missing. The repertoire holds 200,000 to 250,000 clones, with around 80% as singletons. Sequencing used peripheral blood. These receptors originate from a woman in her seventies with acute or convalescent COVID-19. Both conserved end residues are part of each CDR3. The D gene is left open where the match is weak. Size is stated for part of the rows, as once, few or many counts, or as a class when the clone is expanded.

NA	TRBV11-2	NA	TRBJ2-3	TGTGCCAGCAGCTCGCTTCAGGGGGTCGGGGGAAGGGATACGCAGTATTTT	CASSSLQGVGGRDTQYF
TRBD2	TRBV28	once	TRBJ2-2	TGTGCCAGCAGAACGACTAGCGCTAACACCGGGGAGCTGTTTTTT	CASRTTSANTGELFF
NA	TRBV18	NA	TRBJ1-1	TGTGCCAGCTCACCAGGGCAACCGAACACTGAAGCTTTCTTT	CASSPGQPNTEAFF
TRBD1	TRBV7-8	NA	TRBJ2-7	TGTGCCAGCAGCTTAGCGCTGGGACAGGGAGCCTACGAGCAGTACTTC	CASSLALGQGAYEQYF
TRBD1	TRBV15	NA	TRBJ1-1	TGTGCCACCAGCAGTTCTACAGGGGAGGCTTTCTTT	CATSSSTGEAFF
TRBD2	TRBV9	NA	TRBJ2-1	TGTGCCAGCAGGGAAGCCGGACTAGCGGGAAATGAGCAGTTCTTC	CASREAGLAGNEQFF
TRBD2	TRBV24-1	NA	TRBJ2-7	TGTGCCACCGGTGATAGCGGGAGGATGTACGAGCAGTACTTC	CATGDSGRMYEQYF
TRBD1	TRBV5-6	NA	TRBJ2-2	TGTGCCAGCAGCTTCCGGGACAGAGTCAACACCGGGGAGCTGTTTTTT	CASSFRDRVNTGELFF
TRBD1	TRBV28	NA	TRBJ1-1	TGTGCCAGCAGTGCCCGGACAGGGGGGGACACTGAAGCTTTCTTT	CASSARTGGDTEAFF
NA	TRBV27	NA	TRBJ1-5	TGTGCCAGCAGTTTAAAGGGCAGGGGTTACAATCAGCCCCAGCATTTT	CASSLKGRGYNQPQHF
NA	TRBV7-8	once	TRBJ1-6	TGTGCCACCAGACAGTCAAGCTCCTATAATTCACCCCTCCACTTT	CATRQSSSYNSPLHF
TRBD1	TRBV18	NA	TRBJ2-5	TGTGCCAGCTCACCGCCCAACAGGGGTGGAGAGACCCAGTACTTC	CASSPPNRGGETQYF
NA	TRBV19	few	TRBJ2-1	TGTGCCAGTAGCCTAATACGCGGTGAGCAGTTCTTC	CASSLIRGEQFF
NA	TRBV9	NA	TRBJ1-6	TGTGCCAGCAGTGGGGGGAATAATTCACCCCTCCACTTT	CASSGGNNSPLHF
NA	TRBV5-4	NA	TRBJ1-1	TGTGCCAGCAGCCCGGGGGGGGGCCGGAACACTGAAGCTTTCTTT	CASSPGGGRNTEAFF
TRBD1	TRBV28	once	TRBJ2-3	TGTGCCAGCAGTTCTCGGACAGGGGTGGTGGGCACAGATACGCAGTATTTT	CASSSRTGVVGTDTQYF
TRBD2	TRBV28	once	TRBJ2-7	TGTGCCAGCAGTTTTTCTAGCGGGACCAACTCCTACGAGCAGTACTTC	CASSFSSGTNSYEQYF
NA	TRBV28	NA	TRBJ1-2	TGTGCCAGCAGGGGTGGGGGCGCCTTTGGCTACACCTTC	CASRGGGAFGYTF
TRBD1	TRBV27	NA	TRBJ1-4	TGTGCCAGCGGTGTGAGTGGGACAGGGGGTGAAAAACTGTTTTTT	CASGVSGTGGEKLFF
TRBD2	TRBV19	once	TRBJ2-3	TGTGCCAGTAGTATTAGGATAAGACTAGCGGGAGCGGAAGATACGCAGTATTTT	CASSIRIRLAGAEDTQYF
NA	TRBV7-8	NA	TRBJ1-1	TGTGCCAGCAGCAAAGGACTGCTGACGAACACTGAAGCTTTCTTT	CASSKGLLTNTEAFF
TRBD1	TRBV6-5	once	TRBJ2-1	TGTGCCAGCAGTCCAAGCGCAGGGGGCAGGGATGAGCAGTTCTTC	CASSPSAGGRDEQFF
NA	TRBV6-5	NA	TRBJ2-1	TGTGCCATCTGCGGGACGATCAGTTTATTCAATGAGCAGTTCTTC	CAICGTISLFNEQFF
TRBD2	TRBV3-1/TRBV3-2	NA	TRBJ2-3	TGTGCCAGCAGCCAGGGTGCGGGAGGGTATACAGATACGCAGTATTTT	CASSQGAGGYTDTQYF
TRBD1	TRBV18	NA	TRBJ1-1	TGTGCCAGCTCCTCCGGTGTGCCAGGGGGACGTACTGAAGCTTTCTTT	CASSSGVPGGRTEAFF
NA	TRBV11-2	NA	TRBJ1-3	TGTGCCAGCAGCTTCGGCCGAGGGCCCGGTTCAGGAAACACCATATATTTT	CASSFGRGPGSGNTIYF
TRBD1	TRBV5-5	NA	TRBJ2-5	TGTGCCAGCAGCCCGGACAGGGCAGAGACCCAGTACTTC	CASSPDRAETQYF
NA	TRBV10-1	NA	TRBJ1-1	TGCGCCAGCAGTGAGTCAGGGGGCACTGAAGCTTTCTTT	CASSESGGTEAFF
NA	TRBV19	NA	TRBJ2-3	TGTGCCAGTAGTATAGTGAGGGAAAGGGCAGATACGCAGTATTTT	CASSIVRERADTQYF
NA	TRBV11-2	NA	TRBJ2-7	TGTGCCAGCAGCTTGGCCAGCGGAGACTCCTACGAGCAGTACTTC	CASSLASGDSYEQYF
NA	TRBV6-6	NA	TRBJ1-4	TGTGCCAGCAAGCTAAACAATGAAAAACTGTTTTTT	CASKLNNEKLFF
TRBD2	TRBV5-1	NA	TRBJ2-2	TGCGCCAGCAGCGGTGGGACTAGCGGCGGCACCGGGGAGCTGTTTTTT	CASSGGTSGGTGELFF
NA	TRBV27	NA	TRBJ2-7	TGTGCCAGCAGTTTATCGATTAGCGGTTATTCCTACGAGCAGTACTTC	CASSLSISGYSYEQYF
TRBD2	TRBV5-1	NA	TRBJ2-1	TGCGCCAGCAGCCCTGGGACTAGCGGCAGAGTTGAGCAGTTCTTC	CASSPGTSGRVEQFF
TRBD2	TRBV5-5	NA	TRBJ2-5	TGTGCCAGCAGCTCCCCGGAAACTAGCGGCACCCAAGAGACCCAGTACTTC	CASSSPETSGTQETQYF
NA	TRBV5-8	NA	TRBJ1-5	TGTGCCAGCAGCTTGGTGGGGGCAGGAGGCAATCAGCCCCAGCATTTT	CASSLVGAGGNQPQHF
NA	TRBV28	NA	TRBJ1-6	TGTGCCAGCAGTTCTCCTAAGGGCAGGGGTGTCCACTTT	CASSSPKGRGVHF
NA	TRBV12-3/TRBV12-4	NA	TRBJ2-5	TGTGCCAGCAGTTTAGTCGAGGAGACCCAGTACTTC	CASSLVEETQYF
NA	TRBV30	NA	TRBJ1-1	TGTGCCTGGAGTGTACGTATGGGAGGAAACACTGAAGCTTTCTTT	CAWSVRMGGNTEAFF
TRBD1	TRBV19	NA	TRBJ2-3	TGTGCCAGTAGTATTGGCAGGGGGAGAACAGATACGCAGTATTTT	CASSIGRGRTDTQYF
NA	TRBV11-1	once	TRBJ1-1	TGTGCCAGCAGCTTAAGAGGTTCTAAAGCTTTCTTT	CASSLRGSKAFF
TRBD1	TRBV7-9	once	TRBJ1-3	TGTGCCAGCCTCGGGGCAGGGGGCAGAAGCGGTGGAAACACCATATATTTT	CASLGAGGRSGGNTIYF
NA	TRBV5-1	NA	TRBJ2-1	TGCGCCAGCAGCTCCCAACCCCAGGGGGGTTCCTACAATGAGCAGTTCTTC	CASSSQPQGGSYNEQFF
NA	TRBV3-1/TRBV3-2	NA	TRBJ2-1	TGTGCCAGCAGCCGAGCACAGGGAAGGTACAATGAGCAGTTCTTC	CASSRAQGRYNEQFF
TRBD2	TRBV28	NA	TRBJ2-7	TGTGCCAGCCGGTTCTGGGCTAGCGGGAACCACGAGCAGTACTTC	CASRFWASGNHEQYF
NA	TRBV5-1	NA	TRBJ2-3	TGCGCCAGCAGCTTCCTAGGCACAGATACGCAGTATTTT	CASSFLGTDTQYF